The 2 T cell receptor beta chains listed next were all sequenced from one sample in a study of T cell responses to AZD1222 COVID-19 vaccine. Some clones are missing from TCRdb's copy, which holds only in-frame ones; the method was immunoSEQ multiplex PCR. The sample includes 160,000 or so clones, approximately 90% of them seen just once. The sample consisted of peripheral blood, taken on day 0 of AZD1222 vaccination. The receptors were gathered from an adult in good health.

This chain connects TRBV2 to TRBJ2-1; D not certain. Germline loops: CDR1 SNHLY, CDR2 FYNNEI. The CDR3 is made up of 16 amino acids. V dropped 5 bases and J dropped 0 bases, with 14 bases sitting between them. CDR3 protein: CASSLPTLGSYNEQFF. The DNA for the CDR3 is TGTGCCAGCAGTCTCCCAACTCTGGGCTCCTACAATGAGCAGTTCTTC. Looking up the rest from reference TRBV2 and TRBJ2-1 gives the full variable domain: EPEVTQTPSHQVTQMGQEVILRCVPISNHLYFYWYRQILGQKVEFLVSFYNNEISEKSEIFDDQFSVERPDGSNFTLKIRSTKLEDSAMYFCASSLPTLGSYNEQFFGPGTRLTVL.

The chain is built from TRBV2 and TRBJ2-7, with 7 nucleotides matching TRBD1. V was clipped by 6 bases and J by 6 bases; unmatched bases: 11. The germline CDR1 and CDR2 sequences are SNHLY and FYNNEI. This CDR3 is 14 amino acids long. In nucleotides, the CDR3 is TGTGCCAGCAGACAGGGGTGGGGGCCTAGCGAGCAGTACTTC. It translates to CASRQGWGPSEQYF.